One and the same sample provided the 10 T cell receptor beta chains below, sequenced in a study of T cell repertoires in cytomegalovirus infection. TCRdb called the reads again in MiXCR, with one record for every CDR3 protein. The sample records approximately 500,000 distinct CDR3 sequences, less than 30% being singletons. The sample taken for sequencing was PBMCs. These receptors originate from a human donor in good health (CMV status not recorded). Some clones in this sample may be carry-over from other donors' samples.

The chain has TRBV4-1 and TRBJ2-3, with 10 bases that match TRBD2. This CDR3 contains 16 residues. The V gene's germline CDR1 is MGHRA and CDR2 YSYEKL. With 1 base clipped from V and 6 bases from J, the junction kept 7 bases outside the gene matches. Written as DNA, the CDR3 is TGCGCCAGCAGCCAAGGGACTAGCGGCCCATGGGATACGCAGTATTTT. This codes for CASSQGTSGPWDTQYF.

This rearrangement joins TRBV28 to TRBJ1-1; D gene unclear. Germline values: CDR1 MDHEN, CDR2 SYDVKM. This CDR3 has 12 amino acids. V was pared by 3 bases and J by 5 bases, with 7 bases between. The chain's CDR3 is CASSFVGTEAFF. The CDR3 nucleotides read TGTGCCAGCAGTTTTGTAGGGACTGAAGCTTTCTTT.

CDR3 DNA: TGTGCCAGCAGTTACAGCGAAGGGACAGGGATATATAATTCACCCCTCCACTTT. This sequence encodes CASSYSEGTGIYNSPLHF. The gene calls are TRBV6-5 and TRBJ1-6; the match to TRBD1 covers 9 bases. The CDR3 covers 18 residues. The trim removed 2 bases at V and 4 bases at J, leaving 9 bases unmatched. Germline CDR1 and CDR2: MNHEY and SVGAGI.

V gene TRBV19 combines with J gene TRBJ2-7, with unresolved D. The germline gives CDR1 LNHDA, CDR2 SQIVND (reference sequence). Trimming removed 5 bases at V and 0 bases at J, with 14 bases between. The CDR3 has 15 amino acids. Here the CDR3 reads CASSEVVGASYEQYF. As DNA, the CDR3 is TGTGCCAGTAGTGAGGTGGTAGGCGCCTCCTACGAGCAGTACTTC.

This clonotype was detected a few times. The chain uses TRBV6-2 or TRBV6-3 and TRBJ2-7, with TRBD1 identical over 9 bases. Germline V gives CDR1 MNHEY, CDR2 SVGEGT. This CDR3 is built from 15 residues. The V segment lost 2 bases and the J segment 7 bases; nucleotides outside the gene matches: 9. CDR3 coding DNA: TGTGCCAGCAGTTACGCCGGGACAGGGTCTTGGGAGCAGTACGTC. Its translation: CASSYAGTGSWEQYV.

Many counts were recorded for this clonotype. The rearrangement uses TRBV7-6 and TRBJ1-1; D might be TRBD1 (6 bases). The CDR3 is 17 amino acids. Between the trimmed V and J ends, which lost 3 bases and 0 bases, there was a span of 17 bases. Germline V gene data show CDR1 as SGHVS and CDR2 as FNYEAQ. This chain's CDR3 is CASSLAIPGHLNTEAFF. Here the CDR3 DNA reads TGTGCCAGCAGCTTGGCAATTCCGGGACACCTGAACACTGAAGCTTTCTTT.

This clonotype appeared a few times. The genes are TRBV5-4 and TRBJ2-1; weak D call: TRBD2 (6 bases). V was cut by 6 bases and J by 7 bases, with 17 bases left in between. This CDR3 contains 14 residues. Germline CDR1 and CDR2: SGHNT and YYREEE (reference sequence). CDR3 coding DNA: TGTGCCAGCACGGGGGACGCTCAAGGGAATGAGCAGTTCTTC. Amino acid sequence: CASTGDAQGNEQFF.

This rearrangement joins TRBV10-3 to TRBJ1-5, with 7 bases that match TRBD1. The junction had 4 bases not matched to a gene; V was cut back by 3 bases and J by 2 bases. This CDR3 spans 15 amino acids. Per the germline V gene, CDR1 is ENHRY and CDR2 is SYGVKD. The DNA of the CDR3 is TGTGCCATCAGTGATCAAAGGGGGCGCAATCAGCCCCAGCATTTT. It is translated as CAISDQRGRNQPQHF.

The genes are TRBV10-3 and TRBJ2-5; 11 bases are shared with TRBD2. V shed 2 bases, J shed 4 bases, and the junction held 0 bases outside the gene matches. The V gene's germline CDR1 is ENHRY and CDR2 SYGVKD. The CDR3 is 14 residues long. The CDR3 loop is CAISEGLAGETQYF. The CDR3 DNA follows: TGTGCCATCAGTGAGGGACTAGCGGGAGAGACCCAGTACTTC.

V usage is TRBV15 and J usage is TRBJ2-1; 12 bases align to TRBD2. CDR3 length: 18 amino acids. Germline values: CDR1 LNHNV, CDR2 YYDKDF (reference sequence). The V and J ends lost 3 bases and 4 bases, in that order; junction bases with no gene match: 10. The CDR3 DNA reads TGTGCCACCAGCAGGGACTTCACTAGCGGGAGGTTGTACAATGAGCAGTTCTTC. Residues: CATSRDFTSGRLYNEQFF.